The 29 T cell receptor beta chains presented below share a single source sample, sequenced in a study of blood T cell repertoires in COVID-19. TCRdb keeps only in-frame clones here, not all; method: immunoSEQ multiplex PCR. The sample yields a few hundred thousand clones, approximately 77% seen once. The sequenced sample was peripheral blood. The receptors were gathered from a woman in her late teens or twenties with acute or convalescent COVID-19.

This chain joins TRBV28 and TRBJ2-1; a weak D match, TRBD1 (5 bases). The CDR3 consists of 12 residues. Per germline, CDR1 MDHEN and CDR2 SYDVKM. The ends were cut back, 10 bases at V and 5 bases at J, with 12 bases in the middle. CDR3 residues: CATRVGHNEQFF. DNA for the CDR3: TGTGCCACCCGGGTGGGGCACAATGAGCAGTTCTTC.

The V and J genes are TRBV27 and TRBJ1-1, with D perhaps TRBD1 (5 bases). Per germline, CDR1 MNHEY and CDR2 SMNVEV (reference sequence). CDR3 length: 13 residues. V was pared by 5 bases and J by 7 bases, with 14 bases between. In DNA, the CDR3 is TGTGCCAGCAGTGGCAGGGTCCATGATGAAGCTTTCTTT. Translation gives CASSGRVHDEAFF.

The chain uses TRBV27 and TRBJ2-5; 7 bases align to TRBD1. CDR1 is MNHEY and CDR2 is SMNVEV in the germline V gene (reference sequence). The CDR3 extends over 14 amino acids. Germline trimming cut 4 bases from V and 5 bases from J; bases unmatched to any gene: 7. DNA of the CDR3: TGTGCCAGCAGTTGGGGCAGGGGGACGGAGACCCAGTACTTC. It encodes CASSWGRGTETQYF.

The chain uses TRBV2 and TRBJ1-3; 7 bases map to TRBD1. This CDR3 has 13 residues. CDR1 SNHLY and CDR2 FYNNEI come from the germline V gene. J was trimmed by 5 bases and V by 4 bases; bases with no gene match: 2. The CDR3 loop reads CASSGQGRNTIYF. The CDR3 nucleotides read TGTGCCAGCAGTGGACAGGGACGAAACACCATATATTTT.

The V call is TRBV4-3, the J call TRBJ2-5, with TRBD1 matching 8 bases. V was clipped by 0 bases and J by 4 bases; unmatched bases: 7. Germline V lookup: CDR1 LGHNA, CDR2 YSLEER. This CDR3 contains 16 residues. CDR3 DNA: TGCGCCAGCAGCCAAGATCCTTCCGACAGGGGAGAGACCCAGTACTTC. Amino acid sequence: CASSQDPSDRGETQYF.

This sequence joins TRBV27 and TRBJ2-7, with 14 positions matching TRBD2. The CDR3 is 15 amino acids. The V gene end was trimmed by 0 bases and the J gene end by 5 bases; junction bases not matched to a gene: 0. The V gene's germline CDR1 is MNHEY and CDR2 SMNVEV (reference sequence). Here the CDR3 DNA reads TGTGCCAGCAGTTTATCGACTAGCGGGAGGGACGAGCAGTACTTC. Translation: CASSLSTSGRDEQYF.

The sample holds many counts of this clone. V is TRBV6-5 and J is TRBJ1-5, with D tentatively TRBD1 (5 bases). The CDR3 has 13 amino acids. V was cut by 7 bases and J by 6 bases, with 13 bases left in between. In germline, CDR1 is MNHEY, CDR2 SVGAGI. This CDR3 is CASTHAQGQPQHF. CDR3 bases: TGTGCCAGCACCCACGCCCAGGGTCAGCCCCAGCATTTT.

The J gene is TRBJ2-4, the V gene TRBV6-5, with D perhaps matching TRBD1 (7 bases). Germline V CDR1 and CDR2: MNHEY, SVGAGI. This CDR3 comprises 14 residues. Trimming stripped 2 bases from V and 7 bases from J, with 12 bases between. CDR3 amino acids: CASSYRGRDNIQYF. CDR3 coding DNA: TGTGCCAGCAGTTACAGGGGGCGGGACAACATTCAGTACTTC.

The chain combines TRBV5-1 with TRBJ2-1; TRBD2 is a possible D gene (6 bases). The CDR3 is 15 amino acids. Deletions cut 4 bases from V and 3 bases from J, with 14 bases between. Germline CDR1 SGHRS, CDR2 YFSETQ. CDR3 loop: CASSVEAGLYNEQFF. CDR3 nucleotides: TGCGCCAGCAGCGTCGAAGCGGGCCTCTACAATGAGCAGTTCTTC.

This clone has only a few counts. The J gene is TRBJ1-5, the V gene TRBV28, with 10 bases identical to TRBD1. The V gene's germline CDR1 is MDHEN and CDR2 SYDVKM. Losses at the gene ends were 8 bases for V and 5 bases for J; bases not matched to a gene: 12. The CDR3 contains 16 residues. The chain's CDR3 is CASWRQGAFGDQPQHF. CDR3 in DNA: TGTGCCAGCTGGCGACAGGGGGCGTTTGGGGATCAGCCCCAGCATTTT.

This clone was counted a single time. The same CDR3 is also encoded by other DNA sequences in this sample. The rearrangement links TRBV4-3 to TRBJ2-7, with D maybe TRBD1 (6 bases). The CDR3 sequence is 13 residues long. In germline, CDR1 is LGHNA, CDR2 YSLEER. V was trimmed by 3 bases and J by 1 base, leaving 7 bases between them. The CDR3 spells CASSQDSSYEQYF. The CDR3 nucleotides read TGCGCCAGCAGCCAGGACAGTTCCTACGAGCAGTACTTC.

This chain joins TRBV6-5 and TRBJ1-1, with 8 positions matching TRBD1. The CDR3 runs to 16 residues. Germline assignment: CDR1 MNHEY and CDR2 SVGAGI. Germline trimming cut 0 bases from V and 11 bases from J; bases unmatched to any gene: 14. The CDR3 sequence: CASSYSLPRDRTRAFF. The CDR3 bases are TGTGCCAGCAGTTACTCGCTCCCCCGGGACAGGACAAGGGCTTTCTTT.

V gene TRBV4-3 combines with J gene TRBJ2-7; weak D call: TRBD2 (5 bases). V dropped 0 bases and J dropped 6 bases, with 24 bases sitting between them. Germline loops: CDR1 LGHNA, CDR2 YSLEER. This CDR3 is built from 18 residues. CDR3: CASSQDRYFEGPASEQYF. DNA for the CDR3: TGCGCCAGCAGCCAAGATCGGTATTTTGAGGGTCCCGCTTCCGAGCAGTACTTC.

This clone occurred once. The CDR3 protein is CASSSGTGFDEQFF. The CDR3 bases are TGTGCCAGCAGCTCCGGGACAGGGTTCGATGAGCAGTTCTTC. The chain links TRBV7-9 to TRBJ2-1, with TRBD1 identical over 9 bases. The germline V gene has CDR1 SEHNR and CDR2 FQNEAQ (reference sequence). Trimming removed 4 bases from V and 8 bases from J; junction bases left unmatched: 6. This CDR3 is built from 14 residues.

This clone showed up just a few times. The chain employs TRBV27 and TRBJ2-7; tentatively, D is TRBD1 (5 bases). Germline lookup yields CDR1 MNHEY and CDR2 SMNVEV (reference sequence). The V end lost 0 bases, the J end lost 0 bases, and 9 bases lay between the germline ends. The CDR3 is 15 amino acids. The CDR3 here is CASSLSPGPSYEQYF. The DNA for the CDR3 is TGTGCCAGCAGTTTATCCCCAGGGCCCTCCTACGAGCAGTACTTC.

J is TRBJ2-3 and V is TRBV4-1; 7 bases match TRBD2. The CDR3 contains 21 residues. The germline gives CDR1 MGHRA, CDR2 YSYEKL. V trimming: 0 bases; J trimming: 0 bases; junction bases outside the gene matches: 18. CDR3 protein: CASSQDARLREAARSTDTQYF. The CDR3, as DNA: TGCGCCAGCAGCCAAGACGCTCGACTTCGGGAGGCCGCGAGGAGCACAGATACGCAGTATTTT.

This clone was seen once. The CDR3 region is CASSLPWTGETGYTF. CDR3 nucleotide sequence: TGTGCCAGCAGCCTACCCTGGACAGGGGAAACTGGCTACACCTTC. The rearrangement uses TRBV13 and TRBJ1-2; TRBD1 aligns across 9 bases. This CDR3 is built from 15 residues. Trimming at V came to 5 bases and at J to 7 bases, leaving 11 bases not matched to a gene. Germline CDR1 is PRHDT and CDR2 is FYEKMQ (reference sequence). Full variable domain (outside the CDR3, taken from reference TRBV13 and TRBJ1-2): AAGVIQSPRHLIKEKRETATLKCYPIPRHDTVYWYQQGPGQDPQFLISFYEKMQSDKGSIPDRFSAQQFSDYHSELNMSSLELGDSALYFCASSLPWTGETGYTFGSGTRLTVV.

The CDR3 spells CASSSGATYEQYF. CDR3 nucleotides: TGTGCCAGCTCCTCTGGGGCTACCTACGAGCAGTACTTC. This chain links TRBV18 with TRBJ2-7; possibly TRBD1 for D (5 bases). CDR1 and CDR2 (germline): KGHSH, LQKENI. The V end lost 6 bases, the J end lost 2 bases, and 11 bases lay between the germline ends. This CDR3 is 13 amino acids long.

CDR3 nucleotide sequence: TGCAGCGTTGGCATGGAGGGAAACACCATATATTTT. Its translation is CSVGMEGNTIYF. The chain couples TRBV29-1 to TRBJ1-3; D remains ambiguous. CDR1 and CDR2 from the germline V gene are SQVTM and ANQGSEA. There are 12 residues in the CDR3. Trimming removed 4 bases at V and 4 bases at J, with 8 bases between.

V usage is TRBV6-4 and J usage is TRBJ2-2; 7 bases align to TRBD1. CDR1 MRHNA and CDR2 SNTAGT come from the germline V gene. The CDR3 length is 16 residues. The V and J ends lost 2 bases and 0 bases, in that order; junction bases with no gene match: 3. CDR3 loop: CASSDQGTANTGELFF. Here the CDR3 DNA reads TGTGCCAGCAGTGACCAGGGGACAGCGAACACCGGGGAGCTGTTTTTT.

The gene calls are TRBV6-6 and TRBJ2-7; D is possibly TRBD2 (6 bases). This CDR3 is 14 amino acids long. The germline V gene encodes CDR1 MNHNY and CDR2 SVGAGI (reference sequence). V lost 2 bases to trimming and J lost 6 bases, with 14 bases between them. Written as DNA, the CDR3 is TGTGCCAGCAGTTACGCCGGGACTCCGGGCGAGCAGTACTTC. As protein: CASSYAGTPGEQYF.

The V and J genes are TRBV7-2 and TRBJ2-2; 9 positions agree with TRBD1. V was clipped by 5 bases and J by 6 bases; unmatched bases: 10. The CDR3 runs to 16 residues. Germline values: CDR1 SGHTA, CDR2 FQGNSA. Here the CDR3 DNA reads TGTGCCAGCAGCCTACACACAGGGGGCGCGGCCGGGGAGCTGTTTTTT. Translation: CASSLHTGGAAGELFF.

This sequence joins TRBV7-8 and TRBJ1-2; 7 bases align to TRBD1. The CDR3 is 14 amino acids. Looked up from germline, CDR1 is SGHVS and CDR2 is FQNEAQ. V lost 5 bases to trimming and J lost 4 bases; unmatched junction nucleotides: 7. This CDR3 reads CASSPKRQGYGYTF. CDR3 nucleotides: TGTGCCAGCAGCCCAAAGCGACAGGGCTATGGCTACACCTTC.

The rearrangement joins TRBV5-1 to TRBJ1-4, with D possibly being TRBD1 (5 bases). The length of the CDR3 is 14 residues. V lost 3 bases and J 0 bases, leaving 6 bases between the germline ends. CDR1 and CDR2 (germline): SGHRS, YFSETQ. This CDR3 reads CASSSTATNEKLFF. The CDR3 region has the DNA TGCGCCAGCAGCTCGACAGCAACTAATGAAAAACTGTTTTTT.

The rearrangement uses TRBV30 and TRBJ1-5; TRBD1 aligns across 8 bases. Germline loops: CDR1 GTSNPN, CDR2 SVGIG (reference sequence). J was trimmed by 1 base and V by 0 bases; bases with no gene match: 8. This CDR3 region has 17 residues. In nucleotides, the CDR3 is TGTGCCTGGAGTGTACCCTTGACAGGGGCCAGCAATCAGCCCCAGCATTTT. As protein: CAWSVPLTGASNQPQHF.

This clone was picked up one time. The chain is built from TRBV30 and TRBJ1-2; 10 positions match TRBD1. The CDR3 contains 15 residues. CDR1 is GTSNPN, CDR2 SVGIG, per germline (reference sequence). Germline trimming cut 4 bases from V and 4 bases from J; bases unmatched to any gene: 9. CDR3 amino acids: CAWTLAGTGVYGYTF. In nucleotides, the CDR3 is TGTGCCTGGACCTTAGCCGGGACAGGGGTCTATGGCTACACCTTC.

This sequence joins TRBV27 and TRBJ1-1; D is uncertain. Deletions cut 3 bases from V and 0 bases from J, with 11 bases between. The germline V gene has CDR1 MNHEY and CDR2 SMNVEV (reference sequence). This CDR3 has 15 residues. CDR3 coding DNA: TGTGCCAGCAGTTTCCGGAGCTATATGAACACTGAAGCTTTCTTT. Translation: CASSFRSYMNTEAFF.

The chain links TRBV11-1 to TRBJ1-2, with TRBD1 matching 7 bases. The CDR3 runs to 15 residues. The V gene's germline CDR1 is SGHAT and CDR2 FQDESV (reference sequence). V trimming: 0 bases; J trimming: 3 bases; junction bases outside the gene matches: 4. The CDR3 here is CASSLALGTDYGYTF. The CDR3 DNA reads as TGTGCCAGCAGCTTAGCGCTGGGGACAGACTATGGCTACACCTTC.

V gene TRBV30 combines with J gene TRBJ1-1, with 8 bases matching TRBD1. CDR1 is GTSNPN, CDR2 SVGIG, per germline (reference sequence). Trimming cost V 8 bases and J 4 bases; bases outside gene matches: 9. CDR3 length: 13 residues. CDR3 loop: CAGRTGSSTEAFF. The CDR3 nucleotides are TGTGCCGGACGGACAGGGTCGAGCACTGAAGCTTTCTTT.